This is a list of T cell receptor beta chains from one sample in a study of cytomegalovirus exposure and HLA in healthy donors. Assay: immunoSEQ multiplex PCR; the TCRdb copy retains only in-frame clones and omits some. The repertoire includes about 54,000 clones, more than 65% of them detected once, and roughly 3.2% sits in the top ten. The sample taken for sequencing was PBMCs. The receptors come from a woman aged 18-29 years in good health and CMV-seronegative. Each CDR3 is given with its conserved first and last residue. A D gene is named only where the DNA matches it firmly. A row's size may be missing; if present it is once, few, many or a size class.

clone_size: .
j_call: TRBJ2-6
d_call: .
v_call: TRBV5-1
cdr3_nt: TGCGCCAGCAGCTTATTCTCCGGCGGGGATTTCTCTGGGGCCAACGTCCTGACTTTC
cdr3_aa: CASSLFSGGDFSGANVLTF

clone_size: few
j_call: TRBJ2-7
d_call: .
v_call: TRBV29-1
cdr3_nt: TGCAGCGTTGAAGGTGGGGGGTACGAGCAGTACTTC
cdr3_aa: CSVEGGGYEQYF

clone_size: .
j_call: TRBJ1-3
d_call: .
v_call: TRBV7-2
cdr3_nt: TGTGCCAGCAGCTACGGGGGGGGTACTGGAAACACCATATATTTT
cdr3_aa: CASSYGGGTGNTIYF

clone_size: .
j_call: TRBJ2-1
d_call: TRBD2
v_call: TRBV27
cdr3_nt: TGTGCCAGCAGTCTAGCGGGGCCGCCCTTCAATGAGCAGTTCTTC
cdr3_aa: CASSLAGPPFNEQFF

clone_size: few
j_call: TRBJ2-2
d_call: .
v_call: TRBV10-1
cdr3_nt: TGCGCCAGCAGTGAGTCTAGCAGGGACACCGGGGAGCTGTTTTTT
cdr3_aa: CASSESSRDTGELFF

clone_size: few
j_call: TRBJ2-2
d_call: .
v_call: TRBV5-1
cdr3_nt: TGCGCCAGCAGCTTGGGTTCTCAGATCGCCACCGGGGAGCTGTTTTTT
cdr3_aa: CASSLGSQIATGELFF

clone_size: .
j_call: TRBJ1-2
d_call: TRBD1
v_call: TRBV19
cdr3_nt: TGTGCCAGTAATCGCGCCCGGGCAGGGGGTTTCTATGGCTACACCTTC
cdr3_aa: CASNRARAGGFYGYTF

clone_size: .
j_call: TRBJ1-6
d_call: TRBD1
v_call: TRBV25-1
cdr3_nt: TGTGCCAGCAGTGGGACAGGGGGCAGCTCCTATAATTCACCCCTCCACTTT
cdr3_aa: CASSGTGGSSYNSPLHF

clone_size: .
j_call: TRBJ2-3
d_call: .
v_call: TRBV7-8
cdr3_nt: TGTGCCAGCAGCTTCTCTAGCCGAGGCACAGATACGCAGTATTTT
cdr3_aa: CASSFSSRGTDTQYF

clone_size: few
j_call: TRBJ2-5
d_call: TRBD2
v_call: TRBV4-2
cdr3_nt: TGTGCCAGCAGCCAAGAGGGAGGGAGCCAAGAGACCCAGTACTTC
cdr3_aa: CASSQEGGSQETQYF

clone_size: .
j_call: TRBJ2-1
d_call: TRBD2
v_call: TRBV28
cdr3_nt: TGTGCCATCGGACTAGCGGGAGAGTGGGTTAATGAGCAGTTCTTC
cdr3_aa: CAIGLAGEWVNEQFF

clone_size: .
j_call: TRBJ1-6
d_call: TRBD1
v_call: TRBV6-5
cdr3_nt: TGTGCCAGCAGTAGGCTGACAGGGATAGAGTCACCCCTCCACTTT
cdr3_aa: CASSRLTGIESPLHF

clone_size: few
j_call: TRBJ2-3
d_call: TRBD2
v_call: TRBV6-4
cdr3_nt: TGTGCCAGCACCCCCGGAGCGGGACGGGCAGATACGCAGTATTTT
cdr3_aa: CASTPGAGRADTQYF

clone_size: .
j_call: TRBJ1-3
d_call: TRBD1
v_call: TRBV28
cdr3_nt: TGTGCCAGCAGTTTATGGACAGGGGGCTCTGGAAACACCATATATTTT
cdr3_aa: CASSLWTGGSGNTIYF

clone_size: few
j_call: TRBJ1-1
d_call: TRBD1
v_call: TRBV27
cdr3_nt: TGTGCCAGCGCCCCTCAGGGACAGGGGGCTGAAGCTTTCTTT
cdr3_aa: CASAPQGQGAEAFF

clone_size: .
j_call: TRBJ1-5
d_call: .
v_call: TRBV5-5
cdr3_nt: TGTGCCAGCAGCCTTTCGACAGAATCTAGCAATCAGCCCCAGCATTTT
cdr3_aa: CASSLSTESSNQPQHF

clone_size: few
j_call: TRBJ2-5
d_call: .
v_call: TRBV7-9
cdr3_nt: TGTGCCAGCAGCTTAGGACTAGGCGGATGGGCCCAGTACTTC
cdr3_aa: CASSLGLGGWAQYF

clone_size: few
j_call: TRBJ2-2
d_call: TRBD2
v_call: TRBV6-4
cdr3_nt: TGTGCCAGCTCGGACGGGGGGACCACCGGGGAGCTGTTTTTT
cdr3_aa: CASSDGGTTGELFF

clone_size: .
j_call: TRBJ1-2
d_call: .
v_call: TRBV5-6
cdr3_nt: TGTGCCAGCAGGATTACAGGTTACTATGGCTACACCTTC
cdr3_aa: CASRITGYYGYTF

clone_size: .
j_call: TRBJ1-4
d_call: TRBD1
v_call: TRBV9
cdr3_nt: TGTGCCAGCAGCACCCAGACAGGGGCTAATGAAAAACTGTTTTTT
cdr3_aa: CASSTQTGANEKLFF